A single sample gave rise to the 15 T cell receptor beta chains below, sequenced in a study of PD-1 blockade in classical Hodgkin lymphoma. This table comes from immunoSEQ multiplex PCR, and its TCRdb copy is limited to in-frame clones, with some not included. This repertoire shows about 43,000 clones, about three quarters found once; its top ten account for approximately 11%. Every one of the patients relapsed after autologous stem cell transplantation (brentuximab vedotin exposure was variable). The sequencing used peripheral blood mononuclear cells (PBMCs), collected at baseline. The receptors were gathered from a human donor with classical Hodgkin lymphoma.

V is TRBV25-1 and J is TRBJ2-1; maybe TRBD2 (5 bases). V was cut by 7 bases and J by 3 bases, with 10 bases left in between. The CDR3 consists of 13 residues. In germline, CDR1 is MGHDK, CDR2 SYGVNS. CDR3 protein: CASIRAGYNEQFF. The CDR3 region has the DNA TGTGCCAGCATCCGGGCGGGCTACAATGAGCAGTTCTTC.

The chain recombines TRBV19 with TRBJ2-1; the D gene is possibly TRBD2 (6 bases). In germline, CDR1 is LNHDA, CDR2 SQIVND (reference sequence). V was cut by 4 bases and J by 6 bases, with 10 bases left in between. The CDR3 runs to 13 residues. The CDR3 region is CASSKTSVNEQFF. CDR3 bases: TGTGCCAGTAGTAAGACTAGTGTCAATGAGCAGTTCTTC.

The J gene is TRBJ1-1, the V gene TRBV15; no clear D gene. This CDR3 has 15 residues. Trimming took off 0 bases at V and 5 bases at J, with 13 bases between the two ends. In germline, CDR1 is LNHNV, CDR2 YYDKDF (reference sequence). The CDR3 DNA is TGTGCCACCAGCAGAGATAACAATCCGGGGACTGAAGCTTTCTTT. Translating it yields CATSRDNNPGTEAFF.

The chain joins TRBV6-1 to TRBJ1-3; the D is unclear. Germline V gene data show CDR1 as MNHNS and CDR2 as SASEGT. The V and J ends lost 4 bases and 4 bases respectively, with 8 bases between them. CDR3 length: 13 residues. Written as DNA, the CDR3 is TGTGCCAGCAGTGGCATTGCCGGAAACACCATATATTTT. This sequence encodes CASSGIAGNTIYF.

On this clone: Other nucleotide sequences from this sample produce the same CDR3. The chain joins TRBV20-1 to TRBJ1-2, with D perhaps matching TRBD1 (5 bases). Germline V lookup: CDR1 DFQATT, CDR2 SNEGSKA (reference sequence). This CDR3 is built from 11 residues. Trimming stripped 6 bases from V and 4 bases from J, with 9 bases between. CDR3 amino acids: CSADSPYGYTF. The DNA of the CDR3 is TGCAGTGCCGACAGCCCCTATGGCTACACCTTC.

The CDR3 sequence: CASSPLGLPYNEQFF. For the CDR3, the DNA is TGTGCCAGCAGCCCCCTGGGGCTACCGTACAATGAGCAGTTCTTC. The genes are TRBV7-9 and TRBJ2-1, with D possibly matching TRBD1 (5 bases). The CDR3 spans 15 residues. Germline-derived CDR1 and CDR2 are SEHNR and FQNEAQ (reference sequence). Trimming pared 5 bases from V and 4 bases from J, leaving 15 bases between. The entire variable domain, with the rest obtained from reference TRBV7-9 and TRBJ2-1, is as follows: DTGVSQNPRHKITKRGQNVTFRCDPISEHNRLYWYRQTLGQGPEFLTYFQNEAQLEKSRLLSDRFSAERPKGSFSTLEIQRTEQGDSAMYLCASSPLGLPYNEQFFGPGTRLTVL.

J is TRBJ1-1 and V is TRBV6-1, with a weak D call TRBD1 (5 bases). Germline V lookup: CDR1 MNHNS, CDR2 SASEGT. The length of the CDR3 is 13 residues. With 4 bases removed from V and 3 bases from J, the gap between germline ends came to 9 bases. CDR3 DNA sequence: TGTGCCAGCAGTGGACAGTTACACACTGAAGCTTTCTTT. Protein: CASSGQLHTEAFF.

Only a few counts were recorded for this clone. The CDR3 sequence: CATSRDSELGVGDTQYF. CDR3 coding DNA: TGTGCCACCAGCAGAGACAGTGAGCTTGGAGTTGGAGATACGCAGTATTTT. V and J are TRBV15 and TRBJ2-3, with D uncertain. CDR1 and CDR2 from the germline V gene are LNHNV and YYDKDF (reference sequence). The CDR3 has 17 residues. Trimming shortened V by 0 bases and J by 5 bases, and 18 bases separated the two germline ends.

This rearrangement joins TRBV27 to TRBJ2-3, with a possible D match to TRBD1 (5 bases). The V gene's germline CDR1 is MNHEY and CDR2 SMNVEV (reference sequence). The CDR3 is 14 amino acids. V lost 2 bases and J 4 bases, leaving 10 bases between the germline ends. The CDR3 bases are TGTGCCAGCAGTTTACGGACATGGGCAGATACGCAGTATTTT. Translating gives CASSLRTWADTQYF.

The chain carries TRBV20-1 and TRBJ2-1; a weak D match, TRBD1 (5 bases). V was shortened by 4 bases and J by 9 bases, with 10 bases between the two germline ends. The CDR3 is 11 amino acids. CDR1 is DFQATT and CDR2 is SNEGSKA in the germline V gene (reference sequence). The CDR3 sequence: CSATLRGEQFF. CDR3 in DNA: TGCAGTGCTACCTTAAGGGGTGAGCAGTTCTTC.

The chain employs TRBV20-1 and TRBJ1-2; D gene unclear. With 6 bases removed from V and 4 bases from J, the gap between germline ends came to 9 bases. Germline-derived CDR1 and CDR2 are DFQATT and SNEGSKA (reference sequence). There are 11 residues in the CDR3. The CDR3 spells CSAPQPYGYTF. The CDR3 DNA is TGCAGTGCCCCCCAACCCTATGGCTACACCTTC.

The chain employs TRBV13 and TRBJ2-2; D possibly corresponds to TRBD1 (6 bases). In germline, CDR1 is PRHDT, CDR2 FYEKMQ (reference sequence). The length of the CDR3 is 15 residues. Trimming left V 5 bases short and J 4 bases short, with 14 bases between. The CDR3 loop is CASSPPQGTTGELFF. The CDR3 nucleotides are TGTGCCAGCAGCCCCCCACAGGGCACCACCGGGGAGCTGTTTTTT.

J is TRBJ2-7 and V is TRBV2; 8 bases are shared with TRBD2. CDR3 size: 14 residues. Germline V gives CDR1 SNHLY, CDR2 FYNNEI. V was clipped by 6 bases and J by 2 bases; unmatched bases: 6. The CDR3 sequence is CASSPGGDPYEQYF. CDR3 nucleotides: TGTGCCAGCAGCCCCGGGGGGGACCCCTACGAGCAGTACTTC.

The chain recombines TRBV5-1 with TRBJ1-5, with D uncertain. The CDR3 contains 15 residues. CDR1 SGHRS and CDR2 YFSETQ come from the germline V gene. V lost 0 bases to trimming and J lost 0 bases, with 7 bases between them. CDR3 nucleotide sequence: TGCGCCAGCAGCTTGGGACAAGCTAGCAATCAGCCCCAGCATTTT. It specifies CASSLGQASNQPQHF.

This clone was counted a few times. The chain has TRBV10-2 and TRBJ1-4, with D uncertain. The germline V and J ends were trimmed by 5 bases and 5 bases, with 18 bases remaining between them. Per germline, CDR1 WSHSY and CDR2 SAAADI. This CDR3 comprises 16 residues. This CDR3 reads CASSTPRRGSNEKLFF. In DNA, the CDR3 is TGCGCCAGCAGTACACCACGCCGCGGGTCAAATGAAAAACTGTTTTTT.